This T cell receptor beta chain is from a study of technical replicates of blood from a few donors. Germline values: CDR1 SGHAT, CDR2 FQNNGV. This CDR3 spans 14 amino acids. Trimming removed 5 bases from V and 3 bases from J; junction bases left unmatched: 2. Measured with immunoSEQ multiplex PCR; TCRdb has only the in-frame clones, and not every one. The table shows approximately 79,000 clones, with over 75% occurring only once. The J gene is TRBJ2-1, the V gene TRBV11-2, with TRBD2 matching 9 bases. The TCR originated in a human donor in good health. Material: T cells isolated from PBMCs. The CDR3 reads CASSASGNYNEQFF. The CDR3 nucleotides read TGTGCCAGCAGCGCTAGCGGGAACTACAATGAGCAGTTCTTC.